This T cell receptor beta chain stems from a study of type 1 regulatory T cells. About the research overall: This in vitro CD4 product, T-allo10, is enriched for Tr1 cells and alloantigen-specific.

Germline lookup yields CDR1 LGHNA and CDR2 YNFKEQ. This CDR3 is built from 17 residues. After removal of 1 base from V and 5 bases from J, the junction contained 3 bases not matched to a gene. Study observations and caveats: Compared with non-Tr1 cells, Tr1 cells showed a narrower TCR repertoire.

TCRdb recomputed calls from the reads with MiXCR, one row per CDR3 protein. Counted here are around 5,700 distinct CDR3 sequences, 30% to 35% occurring once; the ten biggest clones make up about 25%. This clonotype was counted many times. Its antigen is undetermined. The chain uses TRBV4-2 and TRBJ2-3, with 16 positions matching TRBD2. The source is a human donor in good health. The sequencing input was cultured type 1 regulatory T (Tr1) cells, either the whole culture or a sorted fraction (not recorded which). CDR3 loop: CASSQGGTSGGGDTQYF. The CDR3 coding sequence is TGTGCCAGCAGCCAAGGGGGGACTAGCGGGGGGGGAGATACGCAGTATTTT.